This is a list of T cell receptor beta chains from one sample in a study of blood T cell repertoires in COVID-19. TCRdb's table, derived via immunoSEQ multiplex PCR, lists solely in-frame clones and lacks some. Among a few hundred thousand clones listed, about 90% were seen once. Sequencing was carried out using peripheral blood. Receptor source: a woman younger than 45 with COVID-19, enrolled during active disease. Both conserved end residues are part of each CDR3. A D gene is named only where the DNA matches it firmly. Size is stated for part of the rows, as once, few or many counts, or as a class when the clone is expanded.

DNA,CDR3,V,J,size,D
TGTGCCAGCAGCTCCGGGACAGTAAATTCACCCCTCCACTTT,CASSSGTVNSPLHF,TRBV5-6,TRBJ1-6,.,TRBD1
TGTGCCAGTAGTACCCGGGACAGGGGCCAAGAGACCCAGTACTTC,CASSTRDRGQETQYF,TRBV19,TRBJ2-5,.,TRBD1
TGTGCCAGTAGTATCCGACAGGGTTCAACTTCGGGCGGGGAGCTGTTTTTT,CASSIRQGSTSGGELFF,TRBV19,TRBJ2-2,.,TRBD1
TGTGCCATCAGTGAACAGGGGGCATCCGGGACTGAAGCTTTCTTT,CAISEQGASGTEAFF,TRBV10-3,TRBJ1-1,.,TRBD1
TGTGCCAGCAGCTCTCAGCGGGGGGCCTTCGGAGCCCAGTACTTC,CASSSQRGAFGAQYF,TRBV5-8,TRBJ2-5,.,TRBD2
TGTGCCAGCTCCGGAGACAGCTACGAGCAGTACTTC,CASSGDSYEQYF,TRBV18,TRBJ2-7,.,.
TGTGCCAGTGCTCCCGACGGGGGGGGTCCTCCTTATGGCTACACCTTC,CASAPDGGGPPYGYTF,TRBV13,TRBJ1-2,once,.
TGCGCCAGCAGCTTGGCGGAACGACTAGCGGGAAAAAATGAGCAGTTCTTC,CASSLAERLAGKNEQFF,TRBV5-1,TRBJ2-1,.,TRBD2
TGTGCCAGCAGTTTTCACAGTCCCTACGAGCAGTACTTC,CASSFHSPYEQYF,TRBV6-2/TRBV6-3,TRBJ2-7,.,.
TGTGCCAGCAGCAATTCTTATGCGGATACGCAGTATTTT,CASSNSYADTQYF,TRBV5-6,TRBJ2-3,few,.
TGTGCCAGCAGCCAACCCCTATCCCATCTCAGGGGAAAACCTAACGAGCAGTACTTC,CASSQPLSHLRGKPNEQYF,TRBV3-1/TRBV3-2,TRBJ2-7,.,.
TGTGCCAGCAGCTCCGACAGGGGCTACGAGCAGTACTTC,CASSSDRGYEQYF,TRBV13,TRBJ2-7,.,TRBD1
TGCGCCAGCAGCCGTTCCGGACAGGCCATAGATACGCAGTATTTT,CASSRSGQAIDTQYF,TRBV4-1,TRBJ2-3,.,TRBD1
TGTGCCAGCACCCCCCCGGGAGAGGGTACTGAAGCTTTCTTT,CASTPPGEGTEAFF,TRBV7-9,TRBJ1-1,.,.
TGTGCCAGCAGTTACGGACTAGCGGGAGCGCTTGTGTACTTC,CASSYGLAGALVYF,TRBV6-2/TRBV6-3,TRBJ2-4,.,TRBD2
TGTGCCAGCAGCTTAGGGTCGGCTAGCGGGGTTAGCTCCTACAATGAGCAGTTCTTC,CASSLGSASGVSSYNEQFF,TRBV7-2,TRBJ2-1,.,TRBD2
TGTGCCAGCAGCCTGCCCGGAGGGCAGGGCCTCCCCTACGAGCAGTACTTC,CASSLPGGQGLPYEQYF,TRBV28,TRBJ2-7,.,.
TGTGCCAGCAGCCCCCGGACTAGCGGGAGTGGGGAGACCCAGTACTTC,CASSPRTSGSGETQYF,TRBV9,TRBJ2-5,.,TRBD2
TGCGCCAGCAGCTTCGACGGAGCTTACAATGAGCAGTTCTTC,CASSFDGAYNEQFF,TRBV5-1,TRBJ2-1,.,.
TGTGCCAGTAGCTACCGGAGCGGGGTACCCCTCGATACGCAGTATTTT,CASSYRSGVPLDTQYF,TRBV19,TRBJ2-3,.,TRBD2
TGTGCCAGCAGCTTGGGGACAGGGGATGGAAACACCATATATTTT,CASSLGTGDGNTIYF,TRBV7-2,TRBJ1-3,.,TRBD1
TGTGCCAGCAGCCCACTGGGGGGCGGGGGCGAGGGCACTGAAGCTTTCTTT,CASSPLGGGGEGTEAFF,TRBV5-4,TRBJ1-1,few,.